The clone carrying this T cell receptor (beta chain) appeared many times. Genomic DNA was the source, and TCR beta CDR3 was amplified from it by two-round multiplex PCR. Round-one PCR had primers specific to each TRBV and TRBJ gene. Each CDR3 protein gets one entry after TCRdb re-called the multiplex PCR reads with MiXCR. This table has about 20,000 distinct CDR3 sequences, roughly 41% appearing once. The data derive from a study of prognosis after radiotherapy for stage I lung cancer. The J segment lost 4 bases and the V segment lost 1 base, leaving 4 bases of the junction unmatched. The CDR3 has 15 amino acids. The germline V gene encodes CDR1 SGHTA and CDR2 FQGNSA.

The sequence came from a donor aged 50 or older with non-small cell lung cancer. The sample in question was PBMCs, obtained before or after stereotactic body radiation therapy (not recorded which). The gene calls are TRBV7-2 and TRBJ1-5, with 7 bases matching TRBD1. CDR3 sequence reads: CASSLGQGSNQPQHF. Here the CDR3 DNA reads TGTGCCAGCAGCTTAGGACAGGGCAGTAATCAGCCCCAGCATTTT.